One sample yielded the 14 T cell receptor beta chains listed below, sequenced in a study of identical twins. TCRdb called the 5' RACE reads again in MiXCR, with one record for every CDR3 protein. The sample consists of about 690,000 distinct CDR3 sequences, over 5% of them appearing once. The sample taken for sequencing was naive T cells sorted from blood. The receptors shown here come from a young man in good health.

This clonotype was counted at least ten times. The CDR3 sequence is CASSLGQGGEKLFF. The CDR3 region has the DNA TGCGCCAGCAGCTTGGGCCAGGGGGGCGAAAAACTGTTTTTT. The V gene is TRBV5-1, the J gene TRBJ1-4, with 7 bases that match TRBD1. The V gene's germline CDR1 is SGHRS and CDR2 YFSETQ. Losses at the gene ends were 0 bases for V and 8 bases for J; bases not matched to a gene: 4. The CDR3 totals 14 residues.

In this sample, this clonotype turned up a few times. The gene calls are TRBV5-1 and TRBJ2-1, with D perhaps assigned TRBD1 or TRBD2 (5 bases each). Germline V gives CDR1 SGHRS, CDR2 YFSETQ. The ends were cut back, 1 base at V and 9 bases at J, with 17 bases in the middle. CDR3 length equals 15 residues. The CDR3 here is CASSLYEGLGGEQFF. The CDR3 coding sequence is TGCGCCAGCAGCTTGTATGAAGGCCTTGGGGGTGAGCAGTTCTTC.

This clonotype was seen more than once but under ten times. The germline gene is not matched at one end of the junction; a read error may be the cause. The chain joins TRBV7-2 to TRBJ2-7, with D perhaps being TRBD1 or TRBD2 (5 bases each). The V gene's germline CDR1 is SGHTA and CDR2 FQGNSA. The CDR3 extends over 14 amino acids. For the CDR3, the DNA is TGTGCCAGCAGTTTAGGGACCCCGGTCCACGAGCAGTACTTC. It encodes CASSLGTPVHEQYF. The full variable domain, its missing parts supplied by reference TRBV7-2 and TRBJ2-7, is GAGVSQSPSNKVTEKGKDVELRCDPISGHTALYWYRQSLGQGLEFLIYFQGNSAPDKSGLPSDRFSAERTGGSVSTLTIQRTQQEDSAVYLCASSLGTPVHEQYFGPGTRLTVT.

The table lists this clonotype with many counts. V and J are TRBV27 and TRBJ2-7; TRBD1 aligns across 10 bases. CDR3 size: 14 residues. The V and J ends lost 6 bases and 4 bases, in that order; junction bases with no gene match: 6. Germline-derived CDR1 and CDR2 are MNHEY and SMNVEV (reference sequence). CDR3: CASSPGQGLYEQYF. DNA of the CDR3: TGTGCCAGCAGCCCGGGACAGGGGCTGTACGAGCAGTACTTC.

CDR3 DNA sequence: TGCGCCAGCAGCTGGGGGCAGGGGCCTGGCGAGCAGTACTTC. It translates to CASSWGQGPGEQYF. This rearrangement joins TRBV5-1 to TRBJ2-7, with TRBD1 as a possible D gene (6 bases). The germline gives CDR1 SGHRS, CDR2 YFSETQ. There are 14 residues in the CDR3. V was pared by 3 bases and J by 6 bases, with 16 bases between.

This clonotype was recorded many times. The chain uses TRBV20-1 and TRBJ2-7; a possible D gene is TRBD1 (6 bases). Trimming cost V 6 bases and J 5 bases, with 11 bases left between them. This CDR3 comprises 11 residues. CDR1 and CDR2 (germline): DFQATT, SNEGSKA (reference sequence). CDR3 DNA sequence: TGCAGTGCAAACCAGGGGAACGAGCAGTACTTC. This gives the protein CSANQGNEQYF.

V gene TRBV18 combines with J gene TRBJ2-7; TRBD1 matches at 7 bases. The germline gives CDR1 KGHSH, CDR2 LQKENI. V gave up 5 bases and J gave up 6 bases; unmatched junction bases: 7. CDR3 length equals 13 residues. The DNA of the CDR3 is TGTGCCAGCTCATCACAGGGGTGGTCCGAGCAGTACGTC. It is translated as CASSSQGWSEQYV.

This clonotype occurred a few times. This chain connects TRBV18 to TRBJ2-1, with unresolved D. The CDR3 contains 14 residues. CDR1 and CDR2 (germline): KGHSH, LQKENI. Trimming cost V 1 base and J 6 bases, with 10 bases left between them. For the CDR3, the DNA is TGTGCCAGCTCACCACTAGACCCCTCCAATGAGCAGTTCTTC. Amino acids: CASSPLDPSNEQFF.

The chain links TRBV4-1 to TRBJ1-2; a possible D gene is TRBD1 (5 bases). The CDR3 has 15 residues. CDR1 is MGHRA and CDR2 is YSYEKL in the germline V gene. V was clipped by 4 bases and J by 4 bases, with 16 bases between them. The CDR3 region is CASSPAGRDGYGYTF. The CDR3 DNA is TGCGCCAGCAGCCCCGCGGGCAGGGACGGCTATGGCTACACCTTC.

The chain employs TRBV12-3 or TRBV12-4 and TRBJ2-5; 10 bases are a match to TRBD2. Unmatched junction bases numbered 7, after V lost 5 bases and J lost 7 bases. The CDR3 consists of 14 residues. CDR3 nucleotide sequence: TGTGCCAGCAGTCCTAGCGGGACTAGCGCGACCCAGTACTTC. Amino acids: CASSPSGTSATQYF.

This clonotype has more than one count but fewer than ten. The chain combines TRBV14 with TRBJ2-5; D not certain. CDR3 length: 14 residues. Trimming shortened V by 2 bases and J by 0 bases, and 7 bases separated the two germline ends. The germline V gene encodes CDR1 SGHDN and CDR2 FVKESK. CDR3 loop: CASSQNLYQETQYF. CDR3 nucleotides: TGTGCCAGCAGCCAAAACCTGTACCAAGAGACCCAGTACTTC. Full variable domain (outside the CDR3, taken from reference TRBV14 and TRBJ2-5): EAGVTQFPSHSVIEKGQTVTLRCDPISGHDNLYWYRRVMGKEIKFLLHFVKESKQDESGMPNNRFLAERTGGTYSTLKVQPAELEDSGVYFCASSQNLYQETQYFGPGTRLLVL.

This clonotype was counted a few times. The J gene is TRBJ1-5, the V gene TRBV20-1; D is possibly TRBD1 (5 bases). The CDR3 is made up of 14 amino acids. V was shortened by 0 bases and J by 10 bases, with 16 bases between the two germline ends. Germline CDR1 DFQATT, CDR2 SNEGSKA (reference sequence). The DNA of the CDR3 is TGCAGTGCTAGAGATGGGCAGGGAACACGCCCCCAGCATTTT. Its translation is CSARDGQGTRPQHF.

In its sample, this clonotype was seen many times. The chain recombines TRBV3-1 with TRBJ1-5; D gene unclear. This CDR3 is 13 amino acids long. The germline V and J ends were trimmed by 6 bases and 10 bases, with 16 bases remaining between them. Germline V lookup: CDR1 LGHDT, CDR2 YNNKEL (reference sequence). CDR3 DNA sequence: TGTGCCAGCAGTCCCACGGGCGTCAGCCCCCAGCATTTT. This sequence encodes CASSPTGVSPQHF.

This clonotype has more than one count but fewer than ten. This chain links TRBV12-3 or TRBV12-4 with TRBJ2-4; 11 bases match TRBD1. Losses at the gene ends were 1 base for V and 9 bases for J; bases not matched to a gene: 2. This CDR3 contains 14 residues. The CDR3 region is CASSLGGQGGIQYF. The CDR3, as DNA: TGTGCCAGCAGTTTAGGGGGACAGGGGGGCATTCAGTACTTC.